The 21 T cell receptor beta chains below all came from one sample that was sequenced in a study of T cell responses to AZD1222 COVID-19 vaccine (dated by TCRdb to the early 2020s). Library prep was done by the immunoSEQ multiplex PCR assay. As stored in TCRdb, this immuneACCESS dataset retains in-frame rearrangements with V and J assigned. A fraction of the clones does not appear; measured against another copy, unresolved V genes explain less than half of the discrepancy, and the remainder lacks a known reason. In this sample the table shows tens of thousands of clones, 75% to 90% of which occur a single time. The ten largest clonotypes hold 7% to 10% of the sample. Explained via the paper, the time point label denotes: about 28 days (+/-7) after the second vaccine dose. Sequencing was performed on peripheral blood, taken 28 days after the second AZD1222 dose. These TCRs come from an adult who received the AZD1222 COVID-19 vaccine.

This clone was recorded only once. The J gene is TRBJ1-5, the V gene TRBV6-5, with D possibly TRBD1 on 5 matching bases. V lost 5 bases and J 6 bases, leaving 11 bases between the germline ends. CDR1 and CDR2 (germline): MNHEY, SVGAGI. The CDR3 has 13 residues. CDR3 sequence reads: CASSPRVTQPQHF. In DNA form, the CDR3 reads TGTGCCAGCAGTCCCAGGGTTACTCAGCCCCAGCATTTT.

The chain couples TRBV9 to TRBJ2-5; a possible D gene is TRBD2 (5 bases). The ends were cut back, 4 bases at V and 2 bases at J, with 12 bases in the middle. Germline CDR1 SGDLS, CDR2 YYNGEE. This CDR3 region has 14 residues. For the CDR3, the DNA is TGTGCCAGCAGCCCCCGGGGAGAGCAAGAGACCCAGTACTTC. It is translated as CASSPRGEQETQYF.

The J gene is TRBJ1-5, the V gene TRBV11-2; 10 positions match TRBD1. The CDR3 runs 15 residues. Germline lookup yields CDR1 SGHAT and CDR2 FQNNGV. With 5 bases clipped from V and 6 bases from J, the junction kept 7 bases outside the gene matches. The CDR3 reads CASSPDRGRGQPQHF. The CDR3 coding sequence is TGTGCCAGCAGCCCCGACAGGGGGCGAGGTCAGCCCCAGCATTTT.

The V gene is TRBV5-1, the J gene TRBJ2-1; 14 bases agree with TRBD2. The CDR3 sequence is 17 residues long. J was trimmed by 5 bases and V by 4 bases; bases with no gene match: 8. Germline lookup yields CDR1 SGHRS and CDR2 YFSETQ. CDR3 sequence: CASSPGTSGREHNEQFF. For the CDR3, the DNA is TGCGCCAGCAGCCCTGGGACTAGCGGGAGAGAACACAATGAGCAGTTCTTC.

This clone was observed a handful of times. CDR3 region: CASSLPPPLMNTEAFF. DNA of the CDR3: TGTGCCAGCAGCCTCCCTCCCCCTCTCATGAACACTGAAGCTTTCTTT. The chain recombines TRBV14 with TRBJ1-1, with no clear D. This CDR3 is 16 amino acids long. The V and J ends lost 4 bases and 0 bases respectively, with 15 bases between them. CDR1 is SGHDN, CDR2 FVKESK, per germline.

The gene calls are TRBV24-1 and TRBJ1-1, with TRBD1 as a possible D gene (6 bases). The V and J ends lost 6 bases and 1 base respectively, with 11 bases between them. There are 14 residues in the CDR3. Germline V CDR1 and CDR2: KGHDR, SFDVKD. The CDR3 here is CATSQGYGNTEAFF. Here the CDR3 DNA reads TGTGCCACCAGTCAGGGGTACGGGAACACTGAAGCTTTCTTT.

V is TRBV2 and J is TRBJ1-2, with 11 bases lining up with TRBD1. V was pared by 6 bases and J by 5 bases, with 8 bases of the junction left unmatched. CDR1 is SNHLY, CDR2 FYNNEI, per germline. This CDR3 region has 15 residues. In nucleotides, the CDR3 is TGTGCCAGCAGGATGAAAGGGACAGGGGGGTATGGCTACACCTTC. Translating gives CASRMKGTGGYGYTF. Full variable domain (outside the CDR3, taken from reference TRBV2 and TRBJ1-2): EPEVTQTPSHQVTQMGQEVILRCVPISNHLYFYWYRQILGQKVEFLVSFYNNEISEKSEIFDDQFSVERPDGSNFTLKIRSTKLEDSAMYFCASRMKGTGGYGYTFGSGTRLTVV.

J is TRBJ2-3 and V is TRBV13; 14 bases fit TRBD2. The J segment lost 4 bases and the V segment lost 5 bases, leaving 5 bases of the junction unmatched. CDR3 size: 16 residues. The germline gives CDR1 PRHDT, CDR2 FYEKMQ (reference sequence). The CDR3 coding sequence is TGTGCCAGCAGCCCTGGGACTAGCGGGAGATCAGATACGCAGTATTTT. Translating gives CASSPGTSGRSDTQYF.

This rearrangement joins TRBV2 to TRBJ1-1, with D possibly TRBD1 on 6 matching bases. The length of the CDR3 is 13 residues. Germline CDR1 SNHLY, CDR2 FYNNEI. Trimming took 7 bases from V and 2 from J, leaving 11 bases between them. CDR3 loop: CASTADRNTEAFF. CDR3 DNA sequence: TGTGCCAGCACCGCGGACAGAAACACTGAAGCTTTCTTT.

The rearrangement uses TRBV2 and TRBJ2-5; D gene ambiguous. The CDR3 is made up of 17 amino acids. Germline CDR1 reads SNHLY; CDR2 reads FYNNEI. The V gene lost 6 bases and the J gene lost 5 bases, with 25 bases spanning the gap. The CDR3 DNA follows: TGTGCCAGCAGGACGACCCCCGCCGGAAGCCTGGGCGAGACCCAGTACTTC. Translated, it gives CASRTTPAGSLGETQYF.

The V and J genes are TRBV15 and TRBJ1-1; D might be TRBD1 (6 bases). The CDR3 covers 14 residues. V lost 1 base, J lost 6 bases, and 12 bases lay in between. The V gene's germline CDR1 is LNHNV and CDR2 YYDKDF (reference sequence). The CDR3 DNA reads TGTGCCACCAGCAGAGCCACAGGGAGGCCTGAAGCTTTCTTT. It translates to CATSRATGRPEAFF.

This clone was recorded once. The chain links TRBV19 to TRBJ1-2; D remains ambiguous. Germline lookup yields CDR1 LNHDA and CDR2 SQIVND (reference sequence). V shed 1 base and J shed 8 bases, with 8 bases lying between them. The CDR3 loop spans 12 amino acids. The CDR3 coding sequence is TGTGCCAGTAGTATAGGACTCGAGGGCTACACCTTC. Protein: CASSIGLEGYTF.

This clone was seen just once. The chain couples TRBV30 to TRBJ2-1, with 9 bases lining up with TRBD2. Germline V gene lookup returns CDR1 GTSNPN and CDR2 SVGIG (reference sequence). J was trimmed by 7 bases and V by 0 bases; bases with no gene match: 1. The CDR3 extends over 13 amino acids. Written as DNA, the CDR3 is TGTGCCTGGAGTGTGCTAGCGGGGAATGAGCAGTTCTTC. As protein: CAWSVLAGNEQFF.

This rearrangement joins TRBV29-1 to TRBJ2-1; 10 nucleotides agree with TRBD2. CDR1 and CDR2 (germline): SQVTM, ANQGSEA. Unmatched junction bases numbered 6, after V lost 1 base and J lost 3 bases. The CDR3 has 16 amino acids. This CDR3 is CSVEGGLAHIYNEQFF. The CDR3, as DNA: TGCAGCGTTGAAGGGGGACTAGCGCACATCTACAATGAGCAGTTCTTC.

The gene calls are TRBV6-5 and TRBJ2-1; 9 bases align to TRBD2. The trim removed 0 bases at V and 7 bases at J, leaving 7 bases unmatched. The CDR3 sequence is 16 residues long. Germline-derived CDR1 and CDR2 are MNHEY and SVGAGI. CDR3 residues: CASSYSGGRALNEQFF. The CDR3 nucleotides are TGTGCCAGCAGTTACTCGGGCGGGAGGGCCTTAAATGAGCAGTTCTTC.

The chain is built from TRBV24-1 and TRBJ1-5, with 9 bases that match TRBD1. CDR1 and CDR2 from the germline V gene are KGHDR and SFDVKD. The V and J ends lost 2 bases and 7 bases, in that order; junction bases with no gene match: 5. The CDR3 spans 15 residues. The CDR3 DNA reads TGTGCCACCAGTGATTGGGGACAGGGAGAACAGCCCCAGCATTTT. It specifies CATSDWGQGEQPQHF.

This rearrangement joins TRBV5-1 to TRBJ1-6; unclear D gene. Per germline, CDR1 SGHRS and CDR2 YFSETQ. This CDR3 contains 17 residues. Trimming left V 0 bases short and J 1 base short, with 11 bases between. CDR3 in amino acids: CASSLGGLGSYNSPLHF. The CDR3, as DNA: TGCGCCAGCAGCTTGGGCGGCCTCGGGTCCTATAATTCACCCCTCCACTTT.

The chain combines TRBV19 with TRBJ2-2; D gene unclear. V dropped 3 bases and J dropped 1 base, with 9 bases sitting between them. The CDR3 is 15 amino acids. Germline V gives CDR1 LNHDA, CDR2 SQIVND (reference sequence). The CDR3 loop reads CASSIVRGNTGELFF. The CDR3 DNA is TGTGCCAGTAGTATTGTTAGAGGGAACACCGGGGAGCTGTTTTTT.

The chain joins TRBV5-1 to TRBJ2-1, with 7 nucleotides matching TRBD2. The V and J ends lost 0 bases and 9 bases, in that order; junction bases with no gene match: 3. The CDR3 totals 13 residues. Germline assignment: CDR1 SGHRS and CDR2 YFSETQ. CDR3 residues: CASSLGSGVEQFF. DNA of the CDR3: TGCGCCAGCAGCTTGGGCAGCGGGGTTGAGCAGTTCTTC.

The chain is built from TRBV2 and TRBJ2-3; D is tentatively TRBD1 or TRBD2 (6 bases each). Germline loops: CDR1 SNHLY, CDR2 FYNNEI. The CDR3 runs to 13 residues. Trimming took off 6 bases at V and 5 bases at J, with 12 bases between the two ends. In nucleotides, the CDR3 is TGTGCCAGCAGCGCGGAGGGGGGAGATACGCAGTATTTT. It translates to CASSAEGGDTQYF. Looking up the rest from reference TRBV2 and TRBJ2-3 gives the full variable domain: EPEVTQTPSHQVTQMGQEVILRCVPISNHLYFYWYRQILGQKVEFLVSFYNNEISEKSEIFDDQFSVERPDGSNFTLKIRSTKLEDSAMYFCASSAEGGDTQYFGPGTRLTVL.

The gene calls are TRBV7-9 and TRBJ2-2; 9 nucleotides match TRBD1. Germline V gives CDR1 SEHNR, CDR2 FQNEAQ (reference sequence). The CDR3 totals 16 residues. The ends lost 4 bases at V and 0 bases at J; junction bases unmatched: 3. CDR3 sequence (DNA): TGTGCCAGCAGCTCGCACAGGGGGCCGAACACCGGGGAGCTGTTTTTT. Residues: CASSSHRGPNTGELFF.